One and the same sample provided the 5 T cell receptor beta chains below, sequenced in a study of blood T cells in healthy people across ages. A J-beta primer mix and a sample-barcoded 5' primer were used in a second PCR of roughly 7 to 12 cycles. Using its own MiXCR run on the 5' RACE reads, TCRdb lists one record per CDR3 protein. The table records fewer than 2 million distinct CDR3 sequences, more than 35% of them present only once. Sequencing was carried out using blood. The receptors stem from a human donor in good health.

The J gene is TRBJ2-3, the V gene TRBV18; tentatively, D is TRBD2 (5 bases). CDR1 is KGHSH, CDR2 LQKENI, per germline. Trimming shortened V by 8 bases and J by 4 bases, and 10 bases separated the two germline ends. The CDR3 spans 12 residues. The CDR3 coding sequence is TGTGCCAGCCATGATAGCGCAGATACGCAGTATTTT. Translation gives CASHDSADTQYF.

V gene TRBV6-1 combines with J gene TRBJ1-2; weak D call: TRBD1 (5 bases). Germline V gene data show CDR1 as MNHNS and CDR2 as SASEGT. Trimming pared 6 bases from V and 4 bases from J, leaving 27 bases between. The CDR3 has 18 residues. The CDR3 loop is CASRPSGTLRVIGYGYTF. CDR3 nucleotides: TGTGCCAGCAGACCCTCCGGGACCCTTAGAGTTATTGGCTATGGCTACACCTTC.

This clonotype was counted between two and nine times. The rearrangement links TRBV12-3 or TRBV12-4 to TRBJ2-3, with TRBD2 matching 8 bases. V was clipped by 1 base and J by 7 bases; unmatched bases: 16. CDR3 length: 18 amino acids. CDR3 residues: CASSLDPRGGTVGHTQYF. CDR3 sequence (DNA): TGTGCCAGCAGTTTAGACCCTCGCGGGGGGACGGTTGGGCATACGCAGTATTTT.

This chain joins TRBV24-1 and TRBJ2-3; 8 bases are a match to TRBD2. CDR1 is KGHDR, CDR2 SFDVKD, per germline. CDR3 length: 14 residues. The V gene end was trimmed by 10 bases and the J gene end by 2 bases; junction bases not matched to a gene: 7. Written as DNA, the CDR3 is TGTGCCACTTCGAGGCGGGGGGCCACAGATACGCAGTATTTT. Its protein product is CATSRRGATDTQYF.

This chain joins TRBV7-2 and TRBJ1-1; 7 bases map to TRBD1. Trimming removed 7 bases from V and 7 bases from J; junction bases left unmatched: 21. This CDR3 is built from 17 residues. Germline V lookup: CDR1 SGHTA, CDR2 FQGNSA. CDR3 amino acids: CASTLNSHGTAGDEAFF. CDR3 DNA sequence: TGTGCCAGCACCTTGAACTCCCATGGGACAGCCGGGGATGAAGCTTTCTTT.